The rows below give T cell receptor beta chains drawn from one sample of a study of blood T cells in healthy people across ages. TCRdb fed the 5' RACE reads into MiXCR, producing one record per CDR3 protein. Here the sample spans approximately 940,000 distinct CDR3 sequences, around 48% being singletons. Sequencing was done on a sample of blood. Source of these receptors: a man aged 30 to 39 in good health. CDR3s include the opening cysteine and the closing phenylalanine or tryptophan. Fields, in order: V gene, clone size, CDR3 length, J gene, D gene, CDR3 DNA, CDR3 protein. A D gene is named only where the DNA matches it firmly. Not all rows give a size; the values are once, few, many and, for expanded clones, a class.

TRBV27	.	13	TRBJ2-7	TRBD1	TGTGCCAGCCGGACAGGGGTGTCTTCCAAGCAGTACTTC	CASRTGVSSKQYF
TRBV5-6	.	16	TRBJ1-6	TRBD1	TGTGCCAGCAGCTTGCCCCTTCAGGGGGCGAGGTCACCCCTCCACTTT	CASSLPLQGARSPLHF
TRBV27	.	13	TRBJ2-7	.	TGTGCCAGCAGTTCGACAGGTCCCAACGAGCAGTACTTC	CASSSTGPNEQYF
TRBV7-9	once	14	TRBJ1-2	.	TGTGCCAGCAGCTTAGTCCTCGGGAGCTATGGCTACACCTTC	CASSLVLGSYGYTF
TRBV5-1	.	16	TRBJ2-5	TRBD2	TGCGCCAGCAGCACAGGATCTAGCGGGGGAGAAGAGACCCAGTACTTC	CASSTGSSGGEETQYF
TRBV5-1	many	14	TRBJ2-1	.	TGCGCCAGCAGCTTGCAGGCGGAAAACAATGAGCAGTTCTTC	CASSLQAENNEQFF
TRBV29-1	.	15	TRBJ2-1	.	TGCAGCGTTGCAGGTCTAGTCCAATCCTACAATGAGCAGTTCTTC	CSVAGLVQSYNEQFF
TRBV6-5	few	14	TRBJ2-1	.	TGTGCCAGCAGTTACTCTTTGAGGGGCAATGAGCAGTTCTTC	CASSYSLRGNEQFF
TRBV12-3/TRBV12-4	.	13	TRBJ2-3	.	TGTGCCAGCAGTGGGGGCTTCACAGATACGCAGTATTTT	CASSGGFTDTQYF
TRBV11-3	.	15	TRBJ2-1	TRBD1	TGTGCCAGCAGCCAGGGACGGGACAGCTACAATGAGCAGTTCTTC	CASSQGRDSYNEQFF
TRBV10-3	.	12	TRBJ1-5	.	TGTGCCATCAGTCAGAACAATCAGCCCCAGCATTTT	CAISQNNQPQHF
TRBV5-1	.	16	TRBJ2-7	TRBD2	TGCGCCAGCAGCTTCTTAGCGGGGGGCCAAACTTACGAGCAGTACTTC	CASSFLAGGQTYEQYF
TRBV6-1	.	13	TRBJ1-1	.	TGTGCCAGCAGTTCGGGGGGCTTTACTGAAGCTTTCTTT	CASSSGGFTEAFF
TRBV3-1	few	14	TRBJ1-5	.	TGTGCCAGCAGCCTACGGGGATCTTATCAGCCCCAGCATTTT	CASSLRGSYQPQHF
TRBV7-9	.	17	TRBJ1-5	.	TGTGCCAGCAGCATAGGGGGAGGGGGATCTGGCAATCAGCCCCAGCATTTT	CASSIGGGGSGNQPQHF
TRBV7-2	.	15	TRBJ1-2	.	TGTGCCAGCAGCTTACAACCGTTCACCCTCTATGGCTACACCTTC	CASSLQPFTLYGYTF
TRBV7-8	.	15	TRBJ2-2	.	TGTGCCAGCAGTCGGATAACACAGGGTTCCGGGGAGCTGTTTTTT	CASSRITQGSGELFF
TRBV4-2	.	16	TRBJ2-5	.	TGTGCCAGCAGCCAAGTTCCGGGGTTTAGTCAAGAGACCCAGTACTTC	CASSQVPGFSQETQYF
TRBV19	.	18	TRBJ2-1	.	TGTGCCAGTAGTATAGATCTTGGGGGGACTCCGTCCTACAATGAGCAGTTCTTC	CASSIDLGGTPSYNEQFF
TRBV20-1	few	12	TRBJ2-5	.	TGCAGTGCTAACAGGGTCGGAGAGACCCAGTACTTC	CSANRVGETQYF
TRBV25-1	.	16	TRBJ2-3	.	TGTGCCAGCAGCGCACCTCGGGGGCGAAGCACAGATACGCAGTATTTT	CASSAPRGRSTDTQYF
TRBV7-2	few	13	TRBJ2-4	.	TGTGCCAGCAGCTTAATCTCAGGATTAGAGCAGTACTTC	CASSLISGLEQYF
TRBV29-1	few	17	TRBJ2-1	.	TGCAGCGTTGAAGATCTAGTAGGTTGGACAGAAAACAATGAGCAGTTCTTC	CSVEDLVGWTENNEQFF
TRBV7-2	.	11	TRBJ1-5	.	TGCCAGGCACAGTCGCATCAGCCCCAGCATTTT	CQAQSHQPQHF
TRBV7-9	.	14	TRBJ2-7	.	TGTGCCAGCAGCTTAGTTCAGGGCCGTGGGGAGCAGTACTTC	CASSLVQGRGEQYF
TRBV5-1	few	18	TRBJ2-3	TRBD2	TGCGCCAGCAGCCCAAGACCGGGACTAGCGGGGAGCACAGATACGCAGTATTTT	CASSPRPGLAGSTDTQYF
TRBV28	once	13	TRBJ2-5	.	TGTGCCAGCAGTTTCCGACAGTACAATGAGCAGTACTTC	CASSFRQYNEQYF
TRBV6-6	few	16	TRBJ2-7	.	TGTGCCAGCAGCTCAACGACCACAGGCAACTCCTACGAGCAGTACTTC	CASSSTTTGNSYEQYF
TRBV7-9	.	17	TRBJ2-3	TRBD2	TGTGCCAGCAGCTTAGAGGCGGGGGGGCCGGTTACAGATACGCAGTATTTT	CASSLEAGGPVTDTQYF
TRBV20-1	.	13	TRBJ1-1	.	TGCAGTGCTGGGGACGGGAAGAACACTGAAGCTTTCTTT	CSAGDGKNTEAFF
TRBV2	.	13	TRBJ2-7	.	TGTGCCAGCAGGGGACGGGGGGCCTCCGAGCAGTACTTC	CASRGRGASEQYF
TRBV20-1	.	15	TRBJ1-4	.	TGCAGTGCTAGAGATCCTGCGGCCCTAGGAGGGAAACTGTTTTTT	CSARDPAALGGKLFF
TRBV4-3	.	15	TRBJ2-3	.	TGCGCCAGCAGCCAAGATCGTTGGGAGGCAGACACGCAGTATTTT	CASSQDRWEADTQYF
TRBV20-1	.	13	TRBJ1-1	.	TGCAGTGCCGTCGACAGAATGAACACTGAAGCTTTCTTT	CSAVDRMNTEAFF
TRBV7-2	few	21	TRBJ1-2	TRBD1	TGTGCCAGCAGCTTACCGCCGGACGAGGGGCCCGGGACAGGGAGGAACTATGGCTACACCTTC	CASSLPPDEGPGTGRNYGYTF
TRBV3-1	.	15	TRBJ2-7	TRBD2	TGTGCCAGCAGCCGGGGGGGACTAGGCACCCACGAGCAGTACTTC	CASSRGGLGTHEQYF
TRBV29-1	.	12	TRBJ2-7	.	TGCAGCGTGTTGACAGGCGTTTACGAGCAGTACTTC	CSVLTGVYEQYF
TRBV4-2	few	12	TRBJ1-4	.	TGTGCCAGCAGCCAAGATGGGCAGGGACTGTTTTTT	CASSQDGQGLFF
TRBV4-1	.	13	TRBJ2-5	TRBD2	TGCGCCAGCCAGTCTAGCGGGCAAGAGACCCAGTACTTC	CASQSSGQETQYF
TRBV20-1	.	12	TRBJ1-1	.	TGCAGCGCTAGTGGGGCTAGCACTGAAGCTTTCTTT	CSASGASTEAFF
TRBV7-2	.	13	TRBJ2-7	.	TGTGCCAGCAGGGGACTGGCGTTCGATGAGCAGTACTTC	CASRGLAFDEQYF
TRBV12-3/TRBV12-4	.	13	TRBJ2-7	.	TGTGCCAGCAATAAGGATCGGGTGGGCGAGCAGTACTTC	CASNKDRVGEQYF
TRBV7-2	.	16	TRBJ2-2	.	TGTGCCAGCAGCTTAGCTCGGGTAAAAACGAGCGGGGAGCTGTTTTTT	CASSLARVKTSGELFF
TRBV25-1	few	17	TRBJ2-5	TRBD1	TGTGCCAGCAGTGAATACTGGGGCAGGGGGCAACAAGAGACCCAGTACTTC	CASSEYWGRGQQETQYF
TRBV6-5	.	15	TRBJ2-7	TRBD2	TGTGCCAGCAGCCGACTAGCGGGGGTCTTTTACGAGCAGTACTTC	CASSRLAGVFYEQYF
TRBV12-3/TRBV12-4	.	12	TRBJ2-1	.	TGTGCCACCGACGGCATGCACAATGAGCAGTTCTTC	CATDGMHNEQFF
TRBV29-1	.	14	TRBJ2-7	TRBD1	TGCAGCGTTGCCGGGACAGGGGGCGGTTACGAGCAGTACTTC	CSVAGTGGGYEQYF
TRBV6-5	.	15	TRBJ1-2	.	TGTGCCAGCAGCCATCCCAGGGCCCGGAACTATGGCTACACCTTC	CASSHPRARNYGYTF